This is a list of T cell receptor beta chains from one sample in a study of PD-1 blockade in classical Hodgkin lymphoma. Sequencing used immunoSEQ multiplex PCR; TCRdb keeps in-frame clones, though not all of them. The repertoire holds approximately 59,000 clones, with more than 85% as singletons. The specimen comprised peripheral blood mononuclear cells (PBMCs), sampled before the second cycle of nivolumab. The receptors come from a human donor with classical Hodgkin lymphoma. Each CDR3 is given with its conserved first and last residue. Each record gives: clone size, J gene, D gene, CDR3 length, V gene, CDR3 DNA, CDR3 protein. A D gene is named only where the DNA matches it firmly. Clone size is not always given. Where it is, it says once, few, many or a class for expanded clones.

clone_size: .; j_call: TRBJ2-7; d_call: .; cdr3_length: 17; v_call: TRBV10-3; cdr3_nt: TGTGCCATCAGTGAATCGAGAGGGCTAGAGGAATCCTACGAGCAGTACTTC; cdr3_aa: CAISESRGLEESYEQYF
clone_size: .; j_call: TRBJ2-1; d_call: .; cdr3_length: 15; v_call: TRBV7-2; cdr3_nt: TGTGCCAGCAGCCCTGGAGGGGGGAGACACAATGAGCAGTTCTTC; cdr3_aa: CASSPGGGRHNEQFF
clone_size: .; j_call: TRBJ1-2; d_call: .; cdr3_length: 15; v_call: TRBV15; cdr3_nt: TGTGCCACCAGCAGAGATTTCAACAGCTACTATGGCTACACCTTC; cdr3_aa: CATSRDFNSYYGYTF
clone_size: .; j_call: TRBJ1-3; d_call: .; cdr3_length: 16; v_call: TRBV9; cdr3_nt: TGTGCCAGCAGCGTCCAGCCAGGGGCGAACGGAAACACCATATATTTT; cdr3_aa: CASSVQPGANGNTIYF
clone_size: .; j_call: TRBJ2-7; d_call: .; cdr3_length: 13; v_call: TRBV6-6; cdr3_nt: TGTGCCAGCACCTGGGGGGCGCCCTACGAGCAGTACTTC; cdr3_aa: CASTWGAPYEQYF
clone_size: .; j_call: TRBJ2-7; d_call: TRBD2; cdr3_length: 16; v_call: TRBV6-6; cdr3_nt: TGTGCCAGCAGTTCACTCAAGCGGGAGGGTGAAGACGAGCAGTACTTC; cdr3_aa: CASSSLKREGEDEQYF
clone_size: .; j_call: TRBJ2-5; d_call: TRBD1; cdr3_length: 15; v_call: TRBV6-5; cdr3_nt: TGTGCCAGCAGTTTAGACAGGGTGTACCAAGAGACCCAGTACTTC; cdr3_aa: CASSLDRVYQETQYF
clone_size: .; j_call: TRBJ2-1; d_call: .; cdr3_length: 13; v_call: TRBV19; cdr3_nt: TGTGCCAGTACCACGGACAGCTACAATGAGCAGTTCTTC; cdr3_aa: CASTTDSYNEQFF
clone_size: .; j_call: TRBJ1-6; d_call: .; cdr3_length: 14; v_call: TRBV15; cdr3_nt: TGTGCCACCAGCAGAGATGGGAAGGATTCACCCCTCCACTTT; cdr3_aa: CATSRDGKDSPLHF
clone_size: .; j_call: TRBJ1-3; d_call: .; cdr3_length: 13; v_call: TRBV13; cdr3_nt: TGTGCCAGCAGCATAGGGACTGGAAACACCATATATTTT; cdr3_aa: CASSIGTGNTIYF
clone_size: .; j_call: TRBJ2-1; d_call: .; cdr3_length: 14; v_call: TRBV6-1; cdr3_nt: TGTGCCAGCAGGCTCCCGGGACTCTACAATGAGCAGTTCTTC; cdr3_aa: CASRLPGLYNEQFF
clone_size: .; j_call: TRBJ2-7; d_call: TRBD2; cdr3_length: 13; v_call: TRBV25-1; cdr3_nt: TGTGCCAGCAGGACTAGCGGGTCCTACGAGCAGTACTTC; cdr3_aa: CASRTSGSYEQYF
clone_size: .; j_call: TRBJ1-1; d_call: .; cdr3_length: 14; v_call: TRBV27; cdr3_nt: TGTGCCAGCAGTTTCAGGGGTAGGGACACTGAAGCTTTCTTT; cdr3_aa: CASSFRGRDTEAFF
clone_size: .; j_call: TRBJ2-7; d_call: TRBD2; cdr3_length: 15; v_call: TRBV27; cdr3_nt: TGTGCCAGCAGTTCCCAGACTAGCGGGTCCTACGAGCAGTACTTC; cdr3_aa: CASSSQTSGSYEQYF
clone_size: .; j_call: TRBJ1-1; d_call: .; cdr3_length: 14; v_call: TRBV9; cdr3_nt: TGTGCCAGCAGCGGTACTGGGGCGGACACTGAAGCTTTCTTT; cdr3_aa: CASSGTGADTEAFF
clone_size: once; j_call: TRBJ2-7; d_call: .; cdr3_length: 14; v_call: TRBV19; cdr3_nt: TGTGCCAGTAGTATCCGCCAGAACTCCTACGAGCAGTACTTC; cdr3_aa: CASSIRQNSYEQYF
clone_size: .; j_call: TRBJ2-7; d_call: .; cdr3_length: 12; v_call: TRBV15; cdr3_nt: TGTGCCACCAGCAGAGAGGGGTACGAGCAGTACTTC; cdr3_aa: CATSREGYEQYF
clone_size: .; j_call: TRBJ1-4; d_call: .; cdr3_length: 15; v_call: TRBV19; cdr3_nt: TGTGCCAGTAGTATCTGGGGGGCGACTAATGAAAAACTGTTTTTT; cdr3_aa: CASSIWGATNEKLFF
clone_size: .; j_call: TRBJ1-5; d_call: .; cdr3_length: 16; v_call: TRBV7-9; cdr3_nt: TGTGCCAGCAGCTTAGCTGGAGGTGGGAGCAATCAGCCCCAGCATTTT; cdr3_aa: CASSLAGGGSNQPQHF
clone_size: .; j_call: TRBJ2-1; d_call: TRBD1; cdr3_length: 17; v_call: TRBV7-6; cdr3_nt: TGTGCCAGCAGCTTAGGAGTAGGGACAGGGTATAGAAATGAGCAGTTCTTC; cdr3_aa: CASSLGVGTGYRNEQFF
clone_size: .; j_call: TRBJ2-7; d_call: .; cdr3_length: 15; v_call: TRBV9; cdr3_nt: TGTGCCAGCAGCCCTGTAGACGGCAACCTCTACGAGCAGTACTTC; cdr3_aa: CASSPVDGNLYEQYF
clone_size: once; j_call: TRBJ2-5; d_call: TRBD1; cdr3_length: 12; v_call: TRBV18; cdr3_nt: TGTGCCAGCTCGGGACAGCAAGAGACCCAGTACTTC; cdr3_aa: CASSGQQETQYF
clone_size: few; j_call: TRBJ1-5; d_call: .; cdr3_length: 12; v_call: TRBV19; cdr3_nt: TGTGCCAGTAAGGGGGGAGATCAGCCCCAGCATTTT; cdr3_aa: CASKGGDQPQHF
clone_size: .; j_call: TRBJ1-3; d_call: .; cdr3_length: 13; v_call: TRBV18; cdr3_nt: TGTGCCAGCTCCGCAGACTGGGGAAACACCATATATTTT; cdr3_aa: CASSADWGNTIYF
clone_size: .; j_call: TRBJ1-1; d_call: .; cdr3_length: 15; v_call: TRBV9; cdr3_nt: TGTGCCAGCAGCCCCGAACAGGGCGCGAGCACTGAAGCTTTCTTT; cdr3_aa: CASSPEQGASTEAFF